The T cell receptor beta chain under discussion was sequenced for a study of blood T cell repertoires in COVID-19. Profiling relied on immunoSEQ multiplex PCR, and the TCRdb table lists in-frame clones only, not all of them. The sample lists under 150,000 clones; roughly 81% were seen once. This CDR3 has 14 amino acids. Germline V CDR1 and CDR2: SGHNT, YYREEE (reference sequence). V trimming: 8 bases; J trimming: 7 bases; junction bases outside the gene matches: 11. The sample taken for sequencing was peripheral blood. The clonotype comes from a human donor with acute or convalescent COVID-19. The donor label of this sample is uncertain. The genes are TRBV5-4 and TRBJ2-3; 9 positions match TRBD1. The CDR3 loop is CASRTSGTGYTQYF. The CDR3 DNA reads TGTGCCAGTAGGACCTCCGGGACAGGGTATACGCAGTATTTT.